A single sample is the source of the 10 T cell receptor beta chains below, sequenced in a study of cytomegalovirus exposure and HLA in healthy donors. In the PCR, 60 Vbeta and 13 Jbeta primers were used. Method: immunoSEQ multiplex PCR; TCRdb's copy keeps in-frame clones and lacks some. The table shows roughly 130,000 clones, with roughly 62% occurring only once. Sequencing was done on a sample of PBMCs. All receptors derive from a man aged 25 to 45 in good health and CMV-seropositive.

The chain couples TRBV5-6 to TRBJ2-2, with TRBD1 as a possible D gene (5 bases). CDR1 and CDR2 (germline): SGHDT, YYEEEE. Trimming took 2 bases from V and 4 from J, leaving 9 bases between them. The CDR3 extends over 14 amino acids. DNA of the CDR3: TGTGCCAGCAGCTTTGGCAGGGCCACCGGGGAGCTGTTTTTT. Protein: CASSFGRATGELFF.

The chain uses TRBV18 and TRBJ1-4; the match to TRBD1 covers 9 bases. The CDR3 has 15 residues. The junction had 2 bases not matched to a gene; V was cut back by 2 bases and J by 4 bases. The germline V gene encodes CDR1 KGHSH and CDR2 LQKENI. The DNA for the CDR3 is TGTGCCAGCTCACCAACGACAGGGGGTAATGAAAAACTGTTTTTT. This translates into CASSPTTGGNEKLFF.

This clone has a handful of counts. This chain uses TRBV4-2 with TRBJ2-3; 12 bases agree with TRBD1. Germline-derived CDR1 and CDR2 are LGHNA and YNFKEQ. CDR3 length: 16 amino acids. Germline trimming cut 1 base from V and 3 bases from J; bases unmatched to any gene: 2. The CDR3 bases are TGTGCCAGCAGCCAAGGGGACAGGGGGCGGACAGATACGCAGTATTTT. Translation gives CASSQGDRGRTDTQYF.

V gene TRBV11-2 combines with J gene TRBJ1-1, with D perhaps TRBD1 (5 bases). V lost 0 bases and J 3 bases, leaving 8 bases between the germline ends. This CDR3 spans 14 amino acids. Germline CDR1 reads SGHAT; CDR2 reads FQNNGV. CDR3 amino acids: CASSLDGGYTEAFF. CDR3 DNA sequence: TGTGCCAGCAGCTTAGATGGGGGGTACACTGAAGCTTTCTTT.

The chain couples TRBV28 to TRBJ1-5; perhaps TRBD1 as D (6 bases). Trimming shortened V by 6 bases and J by 12 bases, and 15 bases separated the two germline ends. This CDR3 is 12 amino acids long. Germline V gene lookup returns CDR1 MDHEN and CDR2 SYDVKM. The CDR3 loop is CASSGTGRVQHF. The CDR3 DNA reads as TGTGCCAGCAGCGGTACAGGGCGAGTCCAGCATTTT.

The V and J genes are TRBV4-1 and TRBJ2-1; maybe TRBD1 (6 bases). The germline CDR1 and CDR2 sequences are MGHRA and YSYEKL. The ends were cut back, 4 bases at V and 1 base at J, with 14 bases in the middle. This CDR3 has 16 residues. The CDR3 here is CASSPRTAMSYNEQFF. In DNA, the CDR3 is TGCGCCAGCAGCCCAAGGACAGCTATGTCCTACAATGAGCAGTTCTTC.

The chain links TRBV7-9 to TRBJ1-1; D call uncertain. Per germline, CDR1 SEHNR and CDR2 FQNEAQ (reference sequence). The CDR3 has 11 residues. The CDR3 DNA is TGTTCCGAACAGATGAACACTGAAGCTTTCTTT. Translated: CSEQMNTEAFF.

The sample holds a few counts of this clone. This chain joins TRBV6-1 and TRBJ2-7, with D possibly TRBD1 on 6 matching bases. The V end was cut by 6 bases, the J end by 4 bases, with 10 bases between. The CDR3 runs to 12 residues. Germline CDR1 MNHNS, CDR2 SASEGT. CDR3: CASRTRGYEQYF. CDR3 nucleotides: TGTGCCAGCAGGACCAGGGGTTACGAGCAGTACTTC.

This chain links TRBV5-4 with TRBJ2-7, with 7 bases identical to TRBD2. The CDR3 spans 14 residues. CDR1 and CDR2 (germline): SGHNT, YYREEE (reference sequence). Trimming removed 0 bases from V and 5 bases from J; junction bases left unmatched: 5. This CDR3 reads CASSLGGSTHEQYF. CDR3 DNA: TGTGCCAGCAGCTTGGGCGGGAGTACCCACGAGCAGTACTTC.

The rearrangement joins TRBV28 to TRBJ1-1; 8 bases align to TRBD1. J gave up 2 bases and V 6 bases, and 14 bases lay outside the gene matches. The germline gives CDR1 MDHEN, CDR2 SYDVKM. The CDR3 consists of 17 residues. The CDR3 loop is CASSITPAGGINTEAFF. The CDR3 region has the DNA TGTGCCAGCAGCATTACCCCCGCAGGGGGCATCAACACTGAAGCTTTCTTT.